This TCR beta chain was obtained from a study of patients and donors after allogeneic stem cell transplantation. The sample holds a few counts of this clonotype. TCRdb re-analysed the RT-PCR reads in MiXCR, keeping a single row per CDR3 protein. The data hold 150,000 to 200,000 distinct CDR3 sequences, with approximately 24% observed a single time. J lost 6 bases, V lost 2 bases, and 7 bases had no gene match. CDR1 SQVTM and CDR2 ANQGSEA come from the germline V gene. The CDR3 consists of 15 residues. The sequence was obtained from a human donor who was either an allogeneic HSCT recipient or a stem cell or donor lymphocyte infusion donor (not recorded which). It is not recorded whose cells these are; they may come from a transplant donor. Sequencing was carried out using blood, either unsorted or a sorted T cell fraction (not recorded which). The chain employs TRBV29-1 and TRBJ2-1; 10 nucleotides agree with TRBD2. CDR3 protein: CSVEPLAGVGNEQFF. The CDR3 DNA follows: TGCAGCGTTGAACCGCTAGCGGGGGTTGGCAATGAGCAGTTCTTC.